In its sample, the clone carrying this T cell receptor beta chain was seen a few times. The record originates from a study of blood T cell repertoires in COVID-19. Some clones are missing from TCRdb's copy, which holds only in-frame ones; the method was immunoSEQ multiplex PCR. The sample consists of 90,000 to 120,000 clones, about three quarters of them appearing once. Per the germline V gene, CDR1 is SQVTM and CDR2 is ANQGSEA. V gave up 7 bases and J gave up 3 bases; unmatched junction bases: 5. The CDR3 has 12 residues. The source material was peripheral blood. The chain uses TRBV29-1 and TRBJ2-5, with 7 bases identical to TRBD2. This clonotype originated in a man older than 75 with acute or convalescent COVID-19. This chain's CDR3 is CSAQAGEETQYF. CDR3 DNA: TGCAGCGCTCAGGCGGGGGAAGAGACCCAGTACTTC.